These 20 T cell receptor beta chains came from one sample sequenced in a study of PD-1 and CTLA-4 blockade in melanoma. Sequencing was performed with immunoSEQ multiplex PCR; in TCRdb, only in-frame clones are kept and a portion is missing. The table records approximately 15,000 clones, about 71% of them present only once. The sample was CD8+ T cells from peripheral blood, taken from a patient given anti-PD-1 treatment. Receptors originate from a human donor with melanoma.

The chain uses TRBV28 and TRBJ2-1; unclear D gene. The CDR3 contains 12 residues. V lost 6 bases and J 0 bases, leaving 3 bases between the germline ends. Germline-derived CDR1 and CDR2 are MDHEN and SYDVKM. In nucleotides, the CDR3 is TGTGCCAGCAGGCCCTCCTACAATGAGCAGTTCTTC. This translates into CASRPSYNEQFF.

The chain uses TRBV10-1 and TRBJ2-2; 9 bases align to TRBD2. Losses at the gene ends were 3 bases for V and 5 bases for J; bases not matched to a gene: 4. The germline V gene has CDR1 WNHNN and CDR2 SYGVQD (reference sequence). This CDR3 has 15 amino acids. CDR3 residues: CASSELSGRTGELFF. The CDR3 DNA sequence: TGCGCCAGCAGTGAATTGAGCGGGAGGACCGGGGAGCTGTTTTTT.

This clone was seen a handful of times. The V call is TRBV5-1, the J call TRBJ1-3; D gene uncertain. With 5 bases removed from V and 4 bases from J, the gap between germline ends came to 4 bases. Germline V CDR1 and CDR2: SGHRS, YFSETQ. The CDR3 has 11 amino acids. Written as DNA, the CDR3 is TGCGCCAGCAGTGGCGGAAACACCATATATTTT. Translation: CASSGGNTIYF.

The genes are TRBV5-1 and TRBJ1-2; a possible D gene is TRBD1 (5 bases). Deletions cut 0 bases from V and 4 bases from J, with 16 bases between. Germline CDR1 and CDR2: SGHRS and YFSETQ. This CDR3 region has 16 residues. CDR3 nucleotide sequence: TGCGCCAGCAGCTTGGCTGAACGGGGGGATTCCTATGGCTACACCTTC. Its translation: CASSLAERGDSYGYTF.

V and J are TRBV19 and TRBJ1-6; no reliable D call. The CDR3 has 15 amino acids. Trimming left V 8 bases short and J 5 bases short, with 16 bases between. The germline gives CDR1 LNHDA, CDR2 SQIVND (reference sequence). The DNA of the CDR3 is TGTGCCAGTTATACGCCCCGGGCGGATAATTCACCCCTCCACTTT. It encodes CASYTPRADNSPLHF.

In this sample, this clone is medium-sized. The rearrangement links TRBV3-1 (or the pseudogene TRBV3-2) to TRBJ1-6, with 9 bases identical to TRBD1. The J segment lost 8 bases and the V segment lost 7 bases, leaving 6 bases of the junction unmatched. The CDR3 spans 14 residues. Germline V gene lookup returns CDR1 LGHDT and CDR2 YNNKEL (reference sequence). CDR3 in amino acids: CASKGQGMHSPLHF. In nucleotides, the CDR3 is TGTGCCAGCAAAGGACAGGGGATGCATTCACCCCTCCACTTT.

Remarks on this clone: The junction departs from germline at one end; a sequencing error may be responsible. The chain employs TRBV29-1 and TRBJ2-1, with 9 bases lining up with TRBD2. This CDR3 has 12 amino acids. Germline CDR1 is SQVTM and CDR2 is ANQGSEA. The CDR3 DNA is TGCAGCGTTGATACTAGCGGGCCGTCCTCCATCTTC. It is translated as CSVDTSGPSSIF.

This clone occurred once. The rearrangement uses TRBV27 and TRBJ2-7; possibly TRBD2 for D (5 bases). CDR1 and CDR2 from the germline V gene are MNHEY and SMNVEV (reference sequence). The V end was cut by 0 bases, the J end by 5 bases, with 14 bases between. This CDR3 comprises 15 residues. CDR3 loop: CASSLSTGLGNEQYF. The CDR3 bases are TGTGCCAGCAGTTTATCGACGGGGTTGGGGAACGAGCAGTACTTC.

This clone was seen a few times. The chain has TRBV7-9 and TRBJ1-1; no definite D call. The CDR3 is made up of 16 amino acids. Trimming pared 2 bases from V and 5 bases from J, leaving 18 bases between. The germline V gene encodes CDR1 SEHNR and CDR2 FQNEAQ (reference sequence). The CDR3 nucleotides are TGTGCCAGCAGCTTAATCGGCTTATGGGCACAGACTGAAGCTTTCTTT. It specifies CASSLIGLWAQTEAFF.

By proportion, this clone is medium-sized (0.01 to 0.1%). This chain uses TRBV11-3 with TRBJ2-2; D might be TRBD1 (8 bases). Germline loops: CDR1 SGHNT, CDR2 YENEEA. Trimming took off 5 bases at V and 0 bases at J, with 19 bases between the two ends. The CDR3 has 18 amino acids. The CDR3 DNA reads TGTGCCAGCAGCCCTGGGGGGGGACAGGACGCGAACACCGGGGAGCTGTTTTTT. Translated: CASSPGGGQDANTGELFF.

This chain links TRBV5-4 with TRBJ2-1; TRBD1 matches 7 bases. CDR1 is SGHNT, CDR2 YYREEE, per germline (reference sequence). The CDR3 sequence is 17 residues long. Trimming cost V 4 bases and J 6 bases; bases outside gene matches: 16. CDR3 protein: CASSTGERGELANEQFF. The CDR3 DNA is TGTGCCAGCAGCACAGGGGAGAGGGGCGAATTGGCCAATGAGCAGTTCTTC. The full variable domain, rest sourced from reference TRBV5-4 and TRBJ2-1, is ETGVTQSPTHLIKTRGQQVTLRCSSQSGHNTVSWYQQALGQGPQFIFQYYREEENGRGNFPPRFSGLQFPNYSSELNVNALELDDSALYLCASSTGERGELANEQFFGPGTRLTVL.

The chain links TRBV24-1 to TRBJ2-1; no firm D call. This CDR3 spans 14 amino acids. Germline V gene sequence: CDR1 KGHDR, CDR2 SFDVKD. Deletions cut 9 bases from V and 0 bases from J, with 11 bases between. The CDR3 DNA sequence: TGTGCCACCGGTTCCCCGAGCTCCTACAATGAGCAGTTCTTC. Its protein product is CATGSPSSYNEQFF.

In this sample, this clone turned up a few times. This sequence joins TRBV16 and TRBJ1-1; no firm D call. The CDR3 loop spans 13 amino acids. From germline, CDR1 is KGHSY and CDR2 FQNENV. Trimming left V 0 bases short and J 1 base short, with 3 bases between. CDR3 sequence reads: CASSQSWNTEAFF. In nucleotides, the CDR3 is TGTGCCAGCAGCCAATCTTGGAACACTGAAGCTTTCTTT.

CDR3 DNA sequence: TGTGCCACCAGCAGGGCCGAAAGGGGGGACACTGAAGCTTTCTTT. The encoded protein is CATSRAERGDTEAFF. J is TRBJ1-1 and V is TRBV15; a weak D match, TRBD1 (6 bases). Germline values: CDR1 LNHNV, CDR2 YYDKDF (reference sequence). The germline V and J ends were trimmed by 3 bases and 3 bases, with 14 bases remaining between them. This CDR3 spans 15 amino acids. The whole variable domain, remainder taken from reference TRBV15 and TRBJ1-1, is DAMVIQNPRYQVTQFGKPVTLSCSQTLNHNVMYWYQQKSSQAPKLLFHYYDKDFNNEADTPDNFQSRRPNTSFCFLDIRSPGLGDTAMYLCATSRAERGDTEAFFGQGTRLTVV.

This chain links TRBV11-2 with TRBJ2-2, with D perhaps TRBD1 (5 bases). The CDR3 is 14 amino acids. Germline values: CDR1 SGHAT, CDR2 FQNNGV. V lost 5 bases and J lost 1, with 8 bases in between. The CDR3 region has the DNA TGTGCCAGCAGCCCAGGGCTGAACACCGGGGAGCTGTTTTTT. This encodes CASSPGLNTGELFF.

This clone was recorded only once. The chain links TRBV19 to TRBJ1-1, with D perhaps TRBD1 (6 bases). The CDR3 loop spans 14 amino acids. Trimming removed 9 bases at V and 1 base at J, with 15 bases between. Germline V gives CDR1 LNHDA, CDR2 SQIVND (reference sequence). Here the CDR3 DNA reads TGTGCCAGCAATTTAGGAGGGGGGAACACTGAAGCTTTCTTT. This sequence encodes CASNLGGGNTEAFF.

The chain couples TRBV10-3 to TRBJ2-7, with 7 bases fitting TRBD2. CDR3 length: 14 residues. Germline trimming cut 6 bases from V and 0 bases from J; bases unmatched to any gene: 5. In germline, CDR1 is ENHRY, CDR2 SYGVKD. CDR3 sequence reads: CAISERDFSYEQYF. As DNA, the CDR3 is TGTGCCATCAGCGAGCGGGACTTCTCCTACGAGCAGTACTTC.

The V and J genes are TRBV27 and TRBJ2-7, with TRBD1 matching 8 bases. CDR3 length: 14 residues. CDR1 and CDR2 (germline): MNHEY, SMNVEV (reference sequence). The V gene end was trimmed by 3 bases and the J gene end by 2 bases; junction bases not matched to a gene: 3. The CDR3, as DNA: TGTGCCAGCAGTTTGAACAGGGGGACCTACGAGCAGTACTTC. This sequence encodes CASSLNRGTYEQYF.

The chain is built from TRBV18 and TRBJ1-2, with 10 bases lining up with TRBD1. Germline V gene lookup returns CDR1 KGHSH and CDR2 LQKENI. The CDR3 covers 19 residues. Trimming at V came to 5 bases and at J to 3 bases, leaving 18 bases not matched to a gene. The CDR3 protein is CASSAAGPGQGRLYYGYTF. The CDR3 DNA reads TGTGCCAGCTCAGCAGCGGGCCCGGGACAGGGGAGGCTATACTATGGCTACACCTTC.

The CDR3, as DNA: TGTGCCAGCAGCTTAGGGAAACCCCAAGAGACCCAGTACTTC. Amino acid sequence: CASSLGKPQETQYF. The chain uses TRBV7-9 and TRBJ2-5, with D hard to call. Germline V gene lookup returns CDR1 SEHNR and CDR2 FQNEAQ (reference sequence). The CDR3 sequence is 14 residues long. The V end lost 1 base, the J end lost 1 base, and 7 bases lay between the germline ends.